The 10 T cell receptor beta chains listed next were all sequenced from one sample in a study of preoperative IRX-2 immunotherapy in early breast cancer. Measured with immunoSEQ multiplex PCR; TCRdb has only the in-frame clones, and not every one. Altogether around 25,000 clones are present, roughly 90% being singletons, with the ten largest covering approximately 26%. This sample's treatment: preoperative locoregional IRX-2 cytokine immunotherapy. The source material was tumor tissue, sampled after IRX-2 immunotherapy. Receptors were obtained from a human donor with breast cancer.

This clone was recorded once. J is TRBJ1-1 and V is TRBV19, with D possibly matching TRBD1 (5 bases). Germline assignment: CDR1 LNHDA and CDR2 SQIVND (reference sequence). V was pared by 3 bases and J by 7 bases, with 12 bases between. The CDR3 contains 13 residues. CDR3 nucleotides: TGTGCCAGTAGTATGGGGGGACGGCATGAAGCTTTCTTT. It translates to CASSMGGRHEAFF.

This clone is classed as medium-sized. The rearrangement joins TRBV5-8 to TRBJ2-3, with a tentative D call TRBD2 (5 bases). CDR3 length: 16 residues. Trimming pared 3 bases from V and 1 base from J, leaving 15 bases between. The germline V gene encodes CDR1 SGHTS and CDR2 YDEGEE. The CDR3 nucleotides read TGTGCCAGCAGCTACCCCTGGCCCGGGGGCACAGATACGCAGTATTTT. Residues: CASSYPWPGGTDTQYF.

The chain is built from TRBV11-2 and TRBJ2-1; D call uncertain. In germline, CDR1 is SGHAT, CDR2 FQNNGV. The CDR3 is 17 residues long. V shed 0 bases and J shed 1 base, with 13 bases lying between them. CDR3 sequence reads: CASSLDRPGVSYNEQFF. The DNA of the CDR3 is TGTGCCAGCAGCTTAGATCGCCCTGGAGTTTCCTACAATGAGCAGTTCTTC.

This chain connects TRBV21-1 to TRBJ2-1; the table's D call TRBD1 went unverified against the DNA. TRBV21-1 is given as a pseudogene. The CDR3 is made up of 15 amino acids. The CDR3 spells CASSPPTGTGNEQFF. In DNA form, the CDR3 reads TGTGCCAGCAGCCCCCCGACAGGGACAGGGAATGAGCAGTTCTTC.

This clone was seen just once. This sequence joins TRBV6-4 and TRBJ2-2; TRBD1 matches 9 bases. After removal of 3 bases from V and 6 bases from J, the junction contained 5 bases not matched to a gene. Germline loops: CDR1 MRHNA, CDR2 SNTAGT. There are 15 residues in the CDR3. CDR3 sequence (DNA): TGTGCCAGCAGTGATGGGACAGGGCACGCCGGGGAGCTGTTTTTT. Protein sequence: CASSDGTGHAGELFF.

The chain joins TRBV25-1 to TRBJ2-2; no definite D call. Germline CDR1 and CDR2: MGHDK and SYGVNS. The V end was cut by 7 bases, the J end by 4 bases, with 13 bases between. The CDR3 is 14 amino acids. CDR3 nucleotide sequence: TGTGCCAGCACCTTGAGTCATAGCACCGGGGAGCTGTTTTTT. This sequence encodes CASTLSHSTGELFF.

This chain joins TRBV6-6 and TRBJ2-5; maybe TRBD1 (6 bases). The CDR3 has 13 amino acids. The germline V gene has CDR1 MNHNY and CDR2 SVGAGI (reference sequence). The V gene lost 10 bases and the J gene lost 4 bases, with 16 bases spanning the gap. CDR3 residues: CATQGPVGETQYF. The CDR3 bases are TGTGCCACCCAGGGGCCCGTGGGAGAGACCCAGTACTTC.

This sequence joins TRBV2 and TRBJ2-3, with TRBD2 matching 11 bases. The V gene end was trimmed by 3 bases and the J gene end by 1 base; junction bases not matched to a gene: 9. Germline V lookup: CDR1 SNHLY, CDR2 FYNNEI. This CDR3 is built from 18 residues. The CDR3 DNA sequence: TGTGCCAGCAGTGATCCGCTAGCGGGGGGCCCTCGCACAGATACGCAGTATTTT. It codes for CASSDPLAGGPRTDTQYF. Full variable domain (missing parts from reference TRBV2 and TRBJ2-3): EPEVTQTPSHQVTQMGQEVILRCVPISNHLYFYWYRQILGQKVEFLVSFYNNEISEKSEIFDDQFSVERPDGSNFTLKIRSTKLEDSAMYFCASSDPLAGGPRTDTQYFGPGTRLTVL.

The rearrangement uses TRBV5-1 and TRBJ1-1, with 7 bases aligning to TRBD1. Germline V CDR1 and CDR2: SGHRS, YFSETQ. V was pared by 4 bases and J by 0 bases, with 6 bases of the junction left unmatched. The CDR3 has 15 residues. The CDR3 is CASSLGDRVNTEAFF. The CDR3 coding sequence is TGCGCCAGCAGCCTGGGAGACAGGGTGAACACTGAAGCTTTCTTT. Supplemented by reference TRBV5-1 and TRBJ1-1, the full variable domain reads KAGVTQTPRYLIKTRGQQVTLSCSPISGHRSVSWYQQTPGQGLQFLFEYFSETQRNKGNFPGRFSGRQFSNSRSEMNVSTLELGDSALYLCASSLGDRVNTEAFFGQGTRLTVV.

This chain joins TRBV11-3 and TRBJ1-6; the D is unclear. The ends were cut back, 1 base at V and 4 bases at J, with 8 bases in the middle. CDR3 length: 15 amino acids. Germline V CDR1 and CDR2: SGHNT, YENEEA. CDR3 sequence (DNA): TGTGCCAGCAGCTTAGCCCAGCGGTATAATTCACCCCTCCACTTT. This sequence encodes CASSLAQRYNSPLHF.